This T cell receptor (beta chain) is drawn from a study of blood T cell repertoires in COVID-19. In the study overall: From T cells, B-cell-depleted T cells, or PBMCs came the material, which was cDNA or gDNA.

Germline V gene data show CDR1 as KGHDR and CDR2 as SFDVKD. Trimming stripped 5 bases from V and 7 bases from J, with 13 bases between. The CDR3 runs 13 residues. Each participant's cohort was designated according to participant-reported clinical history. Recovered status in Cohort 3 required two negative PCRs, clearance, or symptom resolution. This clone was observed a single time. Repertoires were generated with immunoSEQ multiplex PCR, while TCRdb's copy carries only in-frame clones and drops some. This sample has approximately 320,000 clones, with about 92% found just once. This TCR derives from a man aged 60 to 69 who had recovered from COVID-19. The V gene is TRBV24-1, the J gene TRBJ1-1; no clear D gene. Sequencing used PBMCs or T cells enriched from blood (not recorded which). CDR3 protein: CATSVGNEGEAFF. CDR3 nucleotide sequence: TGTGCCACCAGTGTCGGGAACGAGGGTGAAGCTTTCTTT.